One and the same sample provided the 30 T cell receptor beta chains below, sequenced in a study of cytomegalovirus exposure and HLA in healthy donors (dated by TCRdb to about 2017). The library was obtained by the immunoSEQ multiplex PCR assay. A mixture of 60 forward primers for TCR Vbeta segments and 13 reverse primers for TCR Jbeta segments was used in the multiplex PCR. Held by TCRdb, this immuneACCESS table contains in-frame sequences only and omits some clones. Under half of the omission traces to an unresolved V gene where checked; the cause of the rest is unknown. This sample lists some 190,000 clones; roughly 84% were detected once. The ten biggest clones cover 1.2% of the sample. Sequencing was carried out using PBMCs. Every receptor here comes from a boy aged 2 to 9 in good health and CMV-seronegative.

This rearrangement joins TRBV4-3 to TRBJ2-3, with TRBD1 as a possible D gene (6 bases). Trimming stripped 0 bases from V and 2 bases from J, with 9 bases between. The CDR3 length is 15 residues. Germline CDR1 is LGHNA and CDR2 is YSLEER. DNA of the CDR3: TGCGCCAGCAGCCAAGACGCAGGGGCCACAGATACGCAGTATTTT. Translating gives CASSQDAGATDTQYF.

In this sample, this clone turned up once. The rearrangement links TRBV19 to TRBJ1-2, with D hard to call. The CDR3 length is 13 residues. Trimming left V 4 bases short and J 4 bases short, with 10 bases between. Germline loops: CDR1 LNHDA, CDR2 SQIVND (reference sequence). The CDR3: CASSRGQSYGYTF. Here the CDR3 DNA reads TGTGCCAGTAGTAGAGGGCAGTCCTATGGCTACACCTTC.

The chain links TRBV5-1 to TRBJ2-3; 10 bases are a match to TRBD2. CDR1 is SGHRS and CDR2 is YFSETQ in the germline V gene. V shed 4 bases, J shed 6 bases, and the junction held 11 bases outside the gene matches. The CDR3 is made up of 16 amino acids. Here the CDR3 DNA reads TGCGCCAGCAGCCCATTAGCGGGGGGCAAAGCGGATACGCAGTATTTT. The encoded protein is CASSPLAGGKADTQYF.

This clone was detected only once. The J gene is TRBJ1-1, the V gene TRBV11-2; D is perhaps TRBD1 (6 bases). The CDR3 spans 16 residues. Germline CDR1 and CDR2: SGHAT and FQNNGV. With 1 base removed from V and 6 bases from J, the gap between germline ends came to 18 bases. Written as DNA, the CDR3 is TGTGCCAGCAGCTTAGGGAGGGGGGGCGCGGGCTCTGAAGCTTTCTTT. Translating gives CASSLGRGGAGSEAFF.

This chain links TRBV4-3 with TRBJ2-3; 8 bases are a match to TRBD2. V lost 4 bases, J lost 7 bases, and 13 bases stayed unmatched. The CDR3 runs 16 residues. The germline V gene encodes CDR1 LGHNA and CDR2 YSLEER. DNA for the CDR3: TGCGCCAGCAGCCCGTCGCACTTGTCTAGCGGGTATACGCAGTATTTT. It codes for CASSPSHLSSGYTQYF.

This chain links TRBV18 with TRBJ2-1, with 15 bases that match TRBD2. CDR3 length equals 17 residues. V lost 0 bases to trimming and J lost 5 bases; unmatched junction nucleotides: 2. CDR1 and CDR2 (germline): KGHSH, LQKENI. CDR3 loop: CASSPPGLAGGNNEQFF. CDR3 sequence (DNA): TGTGCCAGCTCACCACCGGGACTAGCGGGGGGAAACAATGAGCAGTTCTTC.

The chain carries TRBV5-1 and TRBJ2-2; D ambiguous. V dropped 1 base and J dropped 8 bases, with 9 bases sitting between them. This CDR3 region has 13 residues. Per the germline V gene, CDR1 is SGHRS and CDR2 is YFSETQ. CDR3 in DNA: TGCGCCAGCAGCTTGTACCTCAGGGGGGAGCTGTTTTTT. Protein product: CASSLYLRGELFF.

The chain employs TRBV4-3 and TRBJ2-4, with TRBD2 matching over 8 bases. Germline CDR1 is LGHNA and CDR2 is YSLEER. There are 15 residues in the CDR3. The J segment lost 6 bases and the V segment lost 6 bases, leaving 10 bases of the junction unmatched. CDR3 nucleotide sequence: TGCGCCAGCAGTCCCGCGGGGGGACCGGGAAACATTCAGTACTTC. Its protein product is CASSPAGGPGNIQYF.

The chain uses TRBV5-6 and TRBJ2-3; 14 bases align to TRBD2. Germline V gives CDR1 SGHDT, CDR2 YYEEEE. The CDR3 length is 18 residues. The trim removed 4 bases at V and 4 bases at J, leaving 11 bases unmatched. CDR3 in amino acids: CASSRLGGLAGDADTQYF. The CDR3 DNA reads as TGTGCCAGCAGCCGACTGGGGGGACTAGCGGGAGATGCAGATACGCAGTATTTT. Full variable domain (outside the CDR3, taken from reference TRBV5-6 and TRBJ2-3): DAGVTQSPTHLIKTRGQQVTLRCSPKSGHDTVSWYQQALGQGPQFIFQYYEEEERQRGNFPDRFSGHQFPNYSSELNVNALLLGDSALYLCASSRLGGLAGDADTQYFGPGTRLTVL.

The chain recombines TRBV4-2 with TRBJ2-3; 9 positions agree with TRBD2. V trimming: 0 bases; J trimming: 4 bases; junction bases outside the gene matches: 8. From germline, CDR1 is LGHNA and CDR2 YNFKEQ. This CDR3 region has 17 residues. The CDR3: CASSQDGTSYNADTQYF. CDR3 coding DNA: TGTGCCAGCAGCCAAGACGGGACTAGCTATAACGCAGATACGCAGTATTTT.

The CDR3 region is CASSQTSGFYNEQFF. In DNA, the CDR3 is TGCGCCAGCAGCCAGACTAGCGGGTTTTACAATGAGCAGTTCTTC. The gene calls are TRBV4-1 and TRBJ2-1; 10 bases are shared with TRBD2. The CDR3 has 15 amino acids. From germline, CDR1 is MGHRA and CDR2 YSYEKL. The J segment lost 4 bases and the V segment lost 3 bases, leaving 3 bases of the junction unmatched.

The V call is TRBV18, the J call TRBJ1-1, with a weak D call TRBD1 (5 bases). Trimming pared 3 bases from V and 4 bases from J, leaving 12 bases between. The CDR3 extends over 14 amino acids. Germline V gives CDR1 KGHSH, CDR2 LQKENI. The CDR3 region is CASSPLQVGTEAFF. In DNA form, the CDR3 reads TGTGCCAGCTCACCCTTACAGGTAGGCACTGAAGCTTTCTTT.

This rearrangement joins TRBV7-9 to TRBJ2-3, with 8 bases fitting TRBD2. V gave up 3 bases and J gave up 1 base; unmatched junction bases: 9. CDR1 is SEHNR and CDR2 is FQNEAQ in the germline V gene (reference sequence). The CDR3 spans 17 residues. CDR3: CASSFLSGASRTDTQYF. The DNA of the CDR3 is TGTGCCAGCAGCTTTCTTAGCGGGGCTTCTCGCACAGATACGCAGTATTTT.

This rearrangement joins TRBV28 to TRBJ2-7; 7 nucleotides align to TRBD2. CDR1 and CDR2 from the germline V gene are MDHEN and SYDVKM. This CDR3 is built from 12 residues. With 10 bases clipped from V and 7 bases from J, the junction kept 10 bases outside the gene matches. The CDR3 nucleotides read TGTGCCACCAAGCGGGACGAGCGGGAGCAGTACTTC. It codes for CATKRDEREQYF.

The rearrangement joins TRBV18 to TRBJ2-3; D unclear. This CDR3 spans 13 amino acids. V was shortened by 6 bases and J by 5 bases, with 12 bases between the two germline ends. Per the germline V gene, CDR1 is KGHSH and CDR2 is LQKENI. Here the CDR3 reads CASSRRLEDTQYF. The CDR3 nucleotides read TGTGCCAGCTCGCGACGACTCGAAGATACGCAGTATTTT.

The chain is built from TRBV6-4 and TRBJ2-3; TRBD2 agrees at 10 bases. The germline gives CDR1 MRHNA, CDR2 SNTAGT. The V and J ends lost 7 bases and 5 bases, in that order; junction bases with no gene match: 9. There are 15 residues in the CDR3. The CDR3 nucleotides read TGTGCCAGCACGGGGAGCGGGAGGGCCAGAGATACGCAGTATTTT. It translates to CASTGSGRARDTQYF.

This clone has just a few counts. The chain is built from TRBV5-1 and TRBJ2-1; the D is unclear. CDR3 length: 11 residues. From germline, CDR1 is SGHRS and CDR2 YFSETQ. V was cut by 2 bases and J by 9 bases, with 6 bases left in between. CDR3 sequence reads: CASSLTGEQFF. Written as DNA, the CDR3 is TGCGCCAGCAGCTTAACGGGTGAGCAGTTCTTC.

J is TRBJ2-3 and V is TRBV5-6, with 10 bases aligning to TRBD2. The CDR3 totals 16 residues. V shed 4 bases and J 2 bases; nucleotides not matched to a gene: 7. Per germline, CDR1 SGHDT and CDR2 YYEEEE. In nucleotides, the CDR3 is TGTGCCAGCAGCAAAGCGGGAGGGCCTTACACAGATACGCAGTATTTT. Amino acids: CASSKAGGPYTDTQYF.

The V gene is TRBV7-9, the J gene TRBJ2-7; 14 nucleotides agree with TRBD2. The CDR3 spans 19 residues. The germline CDR1 and CDR2 sequences are SEHNR and FQNEAQ (reference sequence). The J segment lost 0 bases and the V segment lost 4 bases, leaving 11 bases of the junction unmatched. The CDR3 here is CASSSSRPGTSGSSYEQYF. The DNA for the CDR3 is TGTGCCAGCAGCTCCTCACGTCCCGGGACTAGCGGGAGCTCCTACGAGCAGTACTTC. Filled out from reference TRBV7-9 and TRBJ2-7, the complete variable domain reads DTGVSQNPRHKITKRGQNVTFRCDPISEHNRLYWYRQTLGQGPEFLTYFQNEAQLEKSRLLSDRFSAERPKGSFSTLEIQRTEQGDSAMYLCASSSSRPGTSGSSYEQYFGPGTRLTVT.

This chain's CDR3 is CASTASGQTDTQYF. As DNA, the CDR3 is TGTGCCAGCACCGCAAGCGGTCAGACAGATACGCAGTATTTT. The J gene is TRBJ2-3, the V gene TRBV6-1; the D gene is possibly TRBD2 (5 bases). Germline values: CDR1 MNHNS, CDR2 SASEGT. V lost 7 bases and J lost 3, with 14 bases in between. The CDR3 contains 14 residues.

The J gene is TRBJ2-7, the V gene TRBV6-6; possible D gene TRBD1, 6 bases. V was trimmed by 4 bases and J by 2 bases, leaving 12 bases between them. CDR1 and CDR2 (germline): MNHNY, SVGAGI (reference sequence). CDR3 length: 14 amino acids. The DNA for the CDR3 is TGTGCCAGCAGTTCGAACACAGGGCCCTACGAGCAGTACTTC. Translation gives CASSSNTGPYEQYF.

This clone has only a few counts. This chain uses TRBV19 with TRBJ1-6; 8 nucleotides agree with TRBD1. The junction had 1 base not matched to a gene; V was cut back by 3 bases and J by 6 bases. The germline V gene encodes CDR1 LNHDA and CDR2 SQIVND (reference sequence). There are 14 residues in the CDR3. Here the CDR3 reads CASSMGQVNSPLHF. DNA for the CDR3: TGTGCCAGTAGTATGGGACAGGTTAATTCACCCCTCCACTTT.

This rearrangement joins TRBV21-1 to TRBJ2-5; the table gives TRBD1 as D, unverified against the DNA. TRBV21-1 corresponds to a pseudogene. The CDR3 runs 17 residues. The DNA of the CDR3 is TGTGCCAGCAGCAAAGGACGGTCGGGACAGGGGTTAAAGACCCAGTACTTC. Encoded protein: CASSKGRSGQGLKTQYF.

The V gene is TRBV19, the J gene TRBJ1-1; 10 bases match TRBD1. The CDR3 spans 15 residues. The ends lost 4 bases at V and 6 bases at J; junction bases unmatched: 8. Germline lookup yields CDR1 LNHDA and CDR2 SQIVND (reference sequence). CDR3 bases: TGTGCCAGTAGTAAGGGACAGGGGAAGTCGGCTGAAGCTTTCTTT. It codes for CASSKGQGKSAEAFF.

This clone has only one observation. The DNA of the CDR3 is TGTGCCAGTAGCCAGCAGGGTTTAAGCAATCAGCCCCAGCATTTT. Encoded protein: CASSQQGLSNQPQHF. This chain links TRBV19 with TRBJ1-5; a weak D match, TRBD1 (5 bases). The CDR3 contains 15 residues. V gave up 6 bases and J gave up 1 base, with 13 bases separating them. The germline gives CDR1 LNHDA, CDR2 SQIVND (reference sequence).

This chain links TRBV25-1 with TRBJ1-2, with no clear D. Germline loops: CDR1 MGHDK, CDR2 SYGVNS. Trimming took 5 bases from V and 6 from J, leaving 16 bases between them. This CDR3 contains 14 residues. The CDR3 protein is CASSPLRSLDGYTF. The CDR3 DNA reads TGTGCCAGCAGTCCCCTTCGGAGTCTGGATGGCTACACCTTC.

CDR3 bases: TGTGCCAGCTCCCCCGGGAACAATGAAAAACTGTTTTTT. It encodes CASSPGNNEKLFF. This sequence joins TRBV18 and TRBJ1-4; D call uncertain. This CDR3 is 13 amino acids long. The V end lost 6 bases, the J end lost 5 bases, and 10 bases lay between the germline ends. CDR1 and CDR2 (germline): KGHSH, LQKENI.

This chain connects TRBV28 to TRBJ2-6, with 8 bases aligning to TRBD1. Germline V gene sequence: CDR1 MDHEN, CDR2 SYDVKM. This CDR3 is 17 amino acids long. The trim removed 3 bases at V and 2 bases at J, leaving 6 bases unmatched. As DNA, the CDR3 is TGTGCCAGCAGTTTCCCTGACAGGGGAGCTGGGGCCAACGTCCTGACTTTC. This translates into CASSFPDRGAGANVLTF. The complete variable domain, with remaining parts taken from reference TRBV28 and TRBJ2-6, reads DVKVTQSSRYLVKRTGEKVFLECVQDMDHENMFWYRQDPGLGLRLIYFSYDVKMKEKGDIPEGYSVSREKKERFSLILESASTNQTSMYLCASSFPDRGAGANVLTFGAGSRLTVL.

The V gene is TRBV6-1, the J gene TRBJ2-1, with TRBD2 identical over 7 bases. The CDR3 sequence is 12 residues long. Germline trimming cut 8 bases from V and 7 bases from J; bases unmatched to any gene: 5. Germline V gives CDR1 MNHNS, CDR2 SASEGT. The CDR3 sequence is CASGRAGNEQFF. The CDR3 nucleotides read TGTGCCAGCGGGAGGGCCGGAAATGAGCAGTTCTTC.

V and J are TRBV29-1 and TRBJ2-7, with D possibly matching TRBD1 (6 bases). The length of the CDR3 is 11 residues. The ends were cut back, 5 bases at V and 4 bases at J, with 9 bases in the middle. CDR1 SQVTM and CDR2 ANQGSEA come from the germline V gene. The CDR3 reads CSVPGTYEQYV. For the CDR3, the DNA is TGCAGCGTTCCCGGGACATACGAGCAGTACGTC.